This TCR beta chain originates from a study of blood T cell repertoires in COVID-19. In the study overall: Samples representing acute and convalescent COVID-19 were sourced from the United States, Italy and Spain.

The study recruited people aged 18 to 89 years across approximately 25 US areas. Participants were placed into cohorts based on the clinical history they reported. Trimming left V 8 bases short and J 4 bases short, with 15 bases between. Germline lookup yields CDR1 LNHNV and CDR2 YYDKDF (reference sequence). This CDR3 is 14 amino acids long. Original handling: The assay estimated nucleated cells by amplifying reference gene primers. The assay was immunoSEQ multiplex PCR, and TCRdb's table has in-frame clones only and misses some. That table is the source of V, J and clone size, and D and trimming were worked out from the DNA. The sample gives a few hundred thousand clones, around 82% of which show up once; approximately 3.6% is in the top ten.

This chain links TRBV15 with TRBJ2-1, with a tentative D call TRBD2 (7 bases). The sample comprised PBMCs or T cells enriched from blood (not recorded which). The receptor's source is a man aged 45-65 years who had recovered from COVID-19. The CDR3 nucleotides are TGTGCCACCTCTATCGGGGGGCAGTACAATGAGCAGTTCTTC. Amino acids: CATSIGGQYNEQFF.